The T cell receptor (beta chain) under discussion was sequenced for a study of CD8 T cells in Susac syndrome. Sequencing of TCR beta covered CD8+ and CD4+ T cells obtained from blood. The germline gives CDR1 LGHDT, CDR2 YNNKEL (reference sequence). CDR3 length: 14 amino acids. With 6 bases removed from V and 2 bases from J, the gap between germline ends came to 13 bases. Random hexamers were used to reverse transcribe the RNA input (roughly 0.5 to 1 ug). TCRdb independently ran MiXCR on the immunoSEQ multiplex PCR reads; one entry per CDR3 protein. The table lists just over 300,000 distinct CDR3 sequences, 92% of them singletons.

This sequence was found in a human donor with multiple sclerosis. The specimen sequenced was CD4+ T cells from PBMCs. The chain carries TRBV3-1 and TRBJ1-2; no firm D call. CDR3 sequence: CASRRSGENYGYTF. The CDR3 DNA follows: TGTGCCAGCAGGCGATCTGGGGAGAACTATGGCTACACCTTC.